This T cell receptor beta chain stems from a study of blood T cells in healthy people across ages. Through a sample-barcoded 5' primer and a J-beta primer mix, a second PCR was run for about 6 to 11 cycles. MiXCR, run by TCRdb on the 5' RACE reads, gives a single entry per CDR3 protein. The sample lists 550,000 to 750,000 distinct CDR3 sequences, roughly 21% occurring once. Study results and caveats: Diversity was higher, and naive CD4+ cells more numerous, in long-lived donors than in aged donors.

This clonotype turned up a few times. Its specificity is unknown. The sequence came from a man in his 70s in good health. Sample: blood.

This CDR3 is CASSSDTRYEQYF. Written as DNA, the CDR3 is TGTGCCAGCAGCTCGGACACTCGCTACGAGCAGTACTTC. The V call is TRBV7-9, the J call TRBJ2-7; D might be TRBD1 (5 bases). The CDR3 contains 13 residues. Trimming took off 4 bases at V and 3 bases at J, with 10 bases between the two ends. Germline values: CDR1 SEHNR, CDR2 FQNEAQ (reference sequence).